This T cell receptor beta chain is from a study of a mutant IDH1 vaccine in newly diagnosed glioma. As for the study in general: Beginning 4-6 weeks after radiotherapy alone, or with temozolomide cycles, vaccination took place.

Clones were read by immunoSEQ multiplex PCR, and TCRdb kept only the in-frame ones, dropping some. The table includes approximately 79,000 clones, roughly 85% detected once. Regarding time point: week 23, last vaccination. In the vaccine, a single dose held 300 ug of the mutant IDH1 20-mer peptide, along with topical imiquimod. Concerning this clone itself: Its antigen is undetermined.

With 2 bases clipped from V and 7 bases from J, the junction kept 3 bases outside the gene matches. The CDR3 sequence is 15 residues long. In germline, CDR1 is MNHEY, CDR2 SVGAGI. The rearrangement uses TRBV6-5 and TRBJ1-6, with 9 bases aligning to TRBD1. The TCR was taken from a woman in her fifties or sixties with glioma. Source: PBMCs, taken from a glioma patient whose treatment included an IDH1 peptide vaccine. For the CDR3, the DNA is TGTGCCAGCAGTTACGGGACAGGGAGCAATTCACCCCTCCACTTT. It codes for CASSYGTGSNSPLHF.